The 18 T cell receptor beta chains below were found in one sample sequenced in a study of blood T cell repertoires in COVID-19 (dated by TCRdb to 2018 to 2020). The library came from the immunoSEQ multiplex PCR assay. As stored in TCRdb, this immuneACCESS dataset retains in-frame rearrangements with V and J assigned. A fraction of the clones does not appear; measured against another copy, unresolved V genes explain less than half of the discrepancy, and the remainder lacks a known reason. In this sample the table shows over 40,000 clones, approximately 90% of which occur a single time. The top ten constitute less than 3.5% of the sample. The specimen sequenced was peripheral blood. The receptors were gathered from a man older than 75 with acute or convalescent COVID-19.

The chain combines TRBV6-5 with TRBJ1-2; no clear D. The CDR3 has 15 amino acids. Deletions cut 0 bases from V and 5 bases from J, with 13 bases between. Germline V CDR1 and CDR2: MNHEY, SVGAGI. CDR3 in amino acids: CASSYSAQQTYGYTF. In DNA form, the CDR3 reads TGTGCCAGCAGTTACTCCGCGCAACAGACGTATGGCTACACCTTC.

Points on this clone: The same CDR3 is also encoded by other DNA sequences in this sample. The rearrangement joins TRBV5-1 to TRBJ1-1; 7 bases match TRBD1. The CDR3 is 14 amino acids. The germline gives CDR1 SGHRS, CDR2 YFSETQ. V was clipped by 4 bases and J by 1 base; unmatched bases: 4. The CDR3 DNA sequence: TGCGCCAGCAGCAGGGGACAGTCGAACACTGAAGCTTTCTTT. It specifies CASSRGQSNTEAFF.

Here the CDR3 DNA reads TGCGCCAGCAGCCCGGGACAGGTGGTCTCCACTAATGAAAAACTGTTTTTT. Its protein product is CASSPGQVVSTNEKLFF. V is TRBV5-1 and J is TRBJ1-4, with 8 bases that match TRBD1. The CDR3 has 17 amino acids. From germline, CDR1 is SGHRS and CDR2 YFSETQ. The V segment lost 4 bases and the J segment 2 bases; nucleotides outside the gene matches: 10. Full variable domain (missing parts from reference TRBV5-1 and TRBJ1-4): KAGVTQTPRYLIKTRGQQVTLSCSPISGHRSVSWYQQTPGQGLQFLFEYFSETQRNKGNFPGRFSGRQFSNSRSEMNVSTLELGDSALYLCASSPGQVVSTNEKLFFGSGTQLSVL.

This clone was seen once. The chain has TRBV6-5 and TRBJ1-1; a possible D gene is TRBD1 (5 bases). The CDR3 runs to 13 residues. The germline V gene encodes CDR1 MNHEY and CDR2 SVGAGI. V lost 4 bases to trimming and J lost 7 bases, with 13 bases between them. As DNA, the CDR3 is TGTGCCAGCAGTTTCCTCGACAGACTTGAAGCTTTCTTT. Its protein is CASSFLDRLEAFF.

This clone was observed once. The chain combines TRBV9 with TRBJ1-2, with D tentatively TRBD1 (6 bases). The germline gives CDR1 SGDLS, CDR2 YYNGEE. This CDR3 has 15 amino acids. The V gene lost 4 bases and the J gene lost 2 bases, with 15 bases spanning the gap. CDR3: CASSFLQTGNYGYTF. CDR3 nucleotides: TGTGCCAGCAGCTTTCTCCAAACAGGGAACTATGGCTACACCTTC.

J is TRBJ1-5 and V is TRBV5-6; maybe TRBD1 (5 bases). The CDR3 consists of 17 residues. The V and J ends lost 5 bases and 0 bases respectively, with 18 bases between them. CDR1 SGHDT and CDR2 YYEEEE come from the germline V gene. CDR3 residues: CASSYGPRGDSNQPQHF. Written as DNA, the CDR3 is TGTGCCAGCAGTTACGGGCCACGGGGGGATAGCAATCAGCCCCAGCATTTT.

The chain combines TRBV3-1 (or the pseudogene TRBV3-2) with TRBJ2-5; no reliable D call. CDR3 length equals 10 residues. The germline V gene has CDR1 LGHDT and CDR2 YNNKEL (reference sequence). Trimming left V 8 bases short and J 5 bases short, with 6 bases between. CDR3 DNA: TGTGCCAGCTCTCTGGAGACCCAGTACTTC. It specifies CASSLETQYF.

Turning to this clone: One end of the junction varies from germline; a read error may be responsible. The gene calls are TRBV7-2 and TRBJ1-3; TRBD1 matches 9 bases. This CDR3 comprises 16 residues. Germline V gene data show CDR1 as SGHTA and CDR2 as FQGNSA. The DNA of the CDR3 is TGTGCCAACAGCAAACAGGGGGCGAAATCTGGAAACACCATATATTTT. Translation: CANSKQGAKSGNTIYF.

This chain uses TRBV5-8 with TRBJ1-4; 8 bases are a match to TRBD1. Per germline, CDR1 SGHTS and CDR2 YDEGEE. V was clipped by 5 bases and J by 0 bases; unmatched bases: 6. This CDR3 region has 16 residues. The CDR3 region is CASRRGTGPTNEKLFF. The DNA of the CDR3 is TGTGCCAGCAGACGAGGGACAGGACCAACTAATGAAAAACTGTTTTTT.

This sequence joins TRBV10-3 and TRBJ1-5, with TRBD1 identical over 7 bases. The length of the CDR3 is 13 residues. Germline CDR1 ENHRY, CDR2 SYGVKD. With V trimmed by 0 bases and J by 7 bases, 0 bases remained unmatched. CDR3 sequence (DNA): TGTGCCATCAGTGAGTCGACAGGGCAGCCCCAGCATTTT. Protein product: CAISESTGQPQHF.

The chain has TRBV7-8 and TRBJ2-5; no reliable D call. This CDR3 comprises 13 residues. Germline CDR1 and CDR2: SGHVS and FQNEAQ. V was trimmed by 1 base and J by 2 bases, leaving 5 bases between them. The CDR3 here is CASSLDKQETQYF. Written as DNA, the CDR3 is TGTGCCAGCAGCTTAGACAAACAAGAGACCCAGTACTTC.

This rearrangement joins TRBV21-1 to TRBJ2-1; the D call in the table, TRBD2, was not verified against the DNA. TRBV21-1 is annotated as a pseudogene. CDR3 length equals 13 residues. CDR3 residues: CASRTSCGNEQFF. CDR3 DNA: TGTGCCAGCCGGACTAGCTGTGGGAATGAGCAGTTCTTC.

The rearrangement joins TRBV6-5 to TRBJ1-2; TRBD1 agrees at 8 bases. The trim removed 6 bases at V and 7 bases at J, leaving 4 bases unmatched. CDR3 length: 12 residues. Germline values: CDR1 MNHEY, CDR2 SVGAGI. The CDR3 reads CASRQGALGYTF. DNA for the CDR3: TGTGCCAGCAGGCAGGGGGCTCTTGGCTACACCTTC.

The V gene is TRBV5-6, the J gene TRBJ2-3, with 11 bases identical to TRBD2. The germline V gene has CDR1 SGHDT and CDR2 YYEEEE. V gave up 1 base and J gave up 4 bases; unmatched junction bases: 11. CDR3 length: 18 residues. CDR3 nucleotide sequence: TGTGCCAGCAGCTTGAGAGTAGCGGGGGGGCGGATCGCAGATACGCAGTATTTT. This codes for CASSLRVAGGRIADTQYF. Full variable domain (remainder filled in from reference TRBV5-6 and TRBJ2-3): DAGVTQSPTHLIKTRGQQVTLRCSPKSGHDTVSWYQQALGQGPQFIFQYYEEEERQRGNFPDRFSGHQFPNYSSELNVNALLLGDSALYLCASSLRVAGGRIADTQYFGPGTRLTVL.

The J gene is TRBJ1-1, the V gene TRBV5-1, with TRBD1 matching over 7 bases. The CDR3 covers 16 residues. The V segment lost 1 base and the J segment 1 base; nucleotides outside the gene matches: 7. The germline V gene encodes CDR1 SGHRS and CDR2 YFSETQ. Here the CDR3 reads CASSLLLGTENTEAFF. CDR3 nucleotide sequence: TGCGCCAGCAGCTTGCTCTTAGGGACAGAGAACACTGAAGCTTTCTTT.

The J gene is TRBJ1-1, the V gene TRBV13; unclear D gene. Per the germline V gene, CDR1 is PRHDT and CDR2 is FYEKMQ (reference sequence). Trimming removed 3 bases at V and 6 bases at J, with 5 bases between. The CDR3 has 11 amino acids. Here the CDR3 DNA reads TGTGCCAGCAGCTTGGTAGCTGAAGCTTTCTTT. This translates into CASSLVAEAFF.

The rearrangement uses TRBV7-2 and TRBJ1-5; 7 bases agree with TRBD1. The CDR3 is 15 amino acids. CDR1 and CDR2 (germline): SGHTA, FQGNSA. The junction had 4 bases not matched to a gene; V was cut back by 5 bases and J by 0 bases. CDR3 nucleotides: TGTGCCAGCAGCGCAGGGACAGTTAGCAATCAGCCCCAGCATTTT. Translation: CASSAGTVSNQPQHF.

The chain carries TRBV6-4 and TRBJ2-7; tentatively, D is TRBD1 (5 bases). This CDR3 has 21 amino acids. Germline V CDR1 and CDR2: MRHNA, SNTAGT. Trimming stripped 2 bases from V and 2 bases from J, with 31 bases between. CDR3 amino acids: CASSDPGHLEIRNPGPYEQYF. In DNA, the CDR3 is TGTGCCAGCAGTGACCCCGGACACCTCGAGATCCGGAACCCTGGGCCCTACGAGCAGTACTTC.